A selection of T cell receptor beta chains follows, all from one sample in a study of cytomegalovirus exposure and HLA in healthy donors. Profiling relied on immunoSEQ multiplex PCR, and the TCRdb table lists in-frame clones only, not all of them. The clone table shows over 100,000 clones, with the ten largest holding 1.5% to 2%. The sequencing sample was made of PBMCs. These receptors came from a man between 18 and 29 years old in good health and CMV-seronegative. The CDR3 runs from the conserved cysteine through the conserved F or W. The D gene is left open where the match is weak.

J gene | V gene | D gene | CDR3 protein | CDR3 DNA
TRBJ2-2 | TRBV7-2 | TRBD2 | CASSSLAGAGELFF | TGTGCCAGCAGCTCGTTAGCGGGAGCCGGGGAGCTGTTTTTT
TRBJ1-2 | TRBV4-3 | TRBD1 | CASSPDTGDFTEIYGYTF | TGCGCCAGCAGCCCCGACACAGGGGACTTTACTGAAATCTATGGCTACACCTTC
TRBJ2-3 | TRBV14 | - | CASSQRTDLTDTQYF | TGTGCCAGCAGCCAACGGACAGACCTCACAGATACGCAGTATTTT
TRBJ1-3 | TRBV11-2 | - | CASSSAWATGNTIYF | TGTGCCAGCAGTTCGGCCTGGGCCACTGGAAACACCATATATTTT
TRBJ1-4 | TRBV4-2 | - | CASSQGEVEKLFF | TGTGCCAGCAGTCAAGGGGAGGTAGAAAAACTGTTTTTT
TRBJ1-6 | TRBV27 | TRBD1 | CASSSLDRGPSPLHF | TGTGCCAGCAGTTCATTAGACAGGGGGCCTTCACCCCTCCACTTT
TRBJ2-5 | TRBV2 | - | CASSEHRRAGETQYF | TGTGCCAGCAGTGAACACCGACGGGCGGGGGAGACCCAGTACTTC
TRBJ2-5 | TRBV5-1 | - | CASTERFNKETQYF | TGCGCCAGCACGGAGCGGTTCAACAAAGAGACCCAGTACTTC
TRBJ2-7 | TRBV9 | - | CASRTISSYEQYF | TGTGCCAGCAGAACCATCAGTTCCTACGAGCAGTACTTC
TRBJ1-5 | TRBV7-9 | - | CASSLLAQPQHF | TGTGCCAGCAGCTTGTTAGCTCAGCCCCAGCATTTT
TRBJ2-5 | TRBV4-3 | TRBD2 | CASSQEKASGGYQETQYF | TGCGCCAGCAGCCAAGAGAAGGCTAGCGGGGGGTACCAAGAGACCCAGTACTTC
TRBJ1-6 | TRBV4-3 | - | CASSQVMRSPLHF | TGCGCCAGCAGCCAAGTGATGAGGTCACCCCTCCACTTT
TRBJ2-7 | TRBV7-9 | - | CASSGDRHSYEQYF | TGTGCCAGCAGTGGTGATAGACATTCCTACGAGCAGTACTTC
TRBJ2-3 | TRBV4-2 | - | CASSQDAGADTQYF | TGTGCCAGCAGCCAAGACGCCGGGGCAGATACGCAGTATTTT
TRBJ1-4 | TRBV7-2 | TRBD1 | CASRSGTGGREKLFF | TGTGCCAGCCGCTCCGGGACAGGGGGCCGGGAAAAACTGTTTTTT
TRBJ1-3 | TRBV18 | - | CASSPGGYAAIYF | TGTGCCAGCTCACCGGGAGGGTATGCGGCCATATATTTT
TRBJ1-2 | TRBV5-4 | TRBD1 | CASSSPSGQLGYGYTF | TGTGCCAGCAGCTCACCATCGGGACAGTTAGGCTATGGCTACACCTTC
TRBJ2-1 | TRBV5-6 | TRBD1 | CASSLRTGWNEQFF | TGTGCCAGCAGCCTAAGGACAGGGTGGAATGAGCAGTTCTTC
TRBJ1-4 | TRBV5-1 | TRBD1 | CASGRGDRDEKLFF | TGCGCCAGCGGGCGAGGGGACAGGGATGAAAAACTGTTTTTT
TRBJ2-7 | TRBV18 | TRBD1 | CASSPPDRGLPYEQYF | TGTGCCAGCTCACCACCGGACAGGGGTCTCCCCTACGAGCAGTACTTC
TRBJ1-1 | TRBV7-2 | - | CASSAARTGGTEAFF | TGTGCCAGCAGCGCGGCTCGGACCGGGGGCACTGAAGCTTTCTTT
TRBJ1-3 | TRBV7-9 | - | CASSPTDSGNTIYF | TGTGCCAGCAGCCCGACAGACTCTGGAAACACCATATATTTT
TRBJ1-2 | TRBV28 | - | CASRTVQSYTF | TGTGCCAGCAGGACAGTCCAGAGCTACACCTTC
TRBJ1-2 | TRBV18 | TRBD1 | CASSPGQGVYGYTF | TGTGCCAGCTCACCCGGACAGGGTGTATATGGCTACACCTTC
TRBJ1-1 | TRBV7-9 | - | CASTGGREAFF | TGTGCCAGCACCGGAGGCCGTGAAGCTTTCTTT
TRBJ1-4 | TRBV5-6 | - | CASSFREGGEKLFF | TGTGCCAGCAGCTTCCGGGAAGGCGGGGAAAAACTGTTTTTT
TRBJ1-2 | TRBV7-9 | - | CASSAGHNDGYTF | TGTGCCAGCAGCGCCGGACACAATGATGGCTACACCTTC
TRBJ1-2 | TRBV28 | - | CASSGGHGYTF | TGTGCCAGCAGTGGGGGCCATGGCTACACCTTC
TRBJ1-5 | TRBV10-1 | - | CASTRLDQPQHF | TGCGCCAGCACTAGGTTGGATCAGCCCCAGCATTTT
TRBJ2-7 | TRBV6-1 | TRBD1 | CASRRTGPYEQYF | TGTGCCAGCAGGCGGACAGGGCCCTACGAGCAGTACTTC
TRBJ2-5 | TRBV20-1 | - | CSARVGETQYF | TGCAGTGCTAGAGTTGGCGAGACCCAGTACTTC
TRBJ2-3 | TRBV19 | - | CASRAQDTQYF | TGTGCCAGTAGGGCCCAAGATACGCAGTATTTT
TRBJ1-1 | TRBV9 | TRBD1 | CASSVGQGSLVTEAFF | TGTGCCAGCAGCGTCGGACAGGGGTCCCTTGTGACTGAAGCTTTCTTT
TRBJ2-6 | TRBV5-1 | - | CASSVTVPLSGANVLTF | TGCGCCAGCAGCGTGACAGTGCCTCTGTCTGGGGCCAACGTCCTGACTTTC
TRBJ1-4 | TRBV11-2 | - | CASSARSPRTDNEKLFF | TGTGCCAGCAGCGCCAGGTCCCCGAGGACAGATAATGAAAAACTGTTTTTT
TRBJ1-1 | TRBV15 | - | CATSRVRGTNTEAFF | TGTGCCACCAGCAGAGTTAGGGGGACGAACACTGAAGCTTTCTTT
TRBJ2-5 | TRBV19 | TRBD2 | CASSGSGTTQETQYF | TGTGCCAGTAGTGGTAGCGGGACCACCCAAGAGACCCAGTACTTC
TRBJ2-5 | TRBV9 | TRBD2 | CASSVGPTGTSVQETQYF | TGTGCCAGCAGCGTAGGTCCGACCGGGACTAGCGTTCAAGAGACCCAGTACTTC
TRBJ2-5 | TRBV7-2 | TRBD2 | CASSSAGGGQETQYF | TGTGCCAGCAGCTCGGCTGGGGGGGGGCAAGAGACCCAGTACTTC
TRBJ2-3 | TRBV10-1 | - | CASSEVQNSSTDTQYF | TGCGCCAGCAGTGAGGTACAGAACTCTAGCACAGATACGCAGTATTTT
TRBJ2-4 | TRBV30 | TRBD1 | CAWSVDRVAKNIQYF | TGTGCCTGGAGTGTCGACAGGGTCGCCAAAAACATTCAGTACTTC
TRBJ2-7 | TRBV6-1 | - | CASRVYRVGYEQYF | TGTGCCAGCAGGGTCTACAGGGTTGGCTACGAGCAGTACTTC
TRBJ2-5 | TRBV15 | TRBD1 | CATSRAGGLETQYF | TGTGCCACCAGCAGAGCAGGGGGCCTGGAGACCCAGTACTTC
TRBJ1-1 | TRBV2 | - | CASSGEGGWAQAFF | TGTGCCAGCAGTGGCGAAGGAGGTTGGGCCCAAGCTTTCTTT
TRBJ2-1 | TRBV10-3 | TRBD2 | CAISESGTSGYNEQFF | TGTGCCATCAGTGAGTCGGGGACTAGCGGTTACAATGAGCAGTTCTTC
TRBJ2-3 | TRBV7-6 | - | CASSLTDSSTDTQYF | TGTGCCAGCAGCTTGACAGATTCTAGCACAGATACGCAGTATTTT
TRBJ2-7 | TRBV6-5 | - | CASSYTGTTYEQYF | TGTGCCAGCAGTTACACCGGGACAACATACGAGCAGTACTTC
TRBJ1-5 | TRBV6-1 | TRBD1 | CASSEGGAGGQPQHF | TGTGCCAGCAGTGAAGGGGGGGCAGGGGGGCAGCCCCAGCATTTT
TRBJ2-4 | TRBV9 | TRBD2 | CASSVGNFRTSGDQNIQYF | TGTGCCAGCAGCGTAGGAAATTTCCGGACTAGCGGGGACCAAAACATTCAGTACTTC
TRBJ1-2 | TRBV11-3 | - | CARGAAEYGYTF | TGTGCCAGGGGGGCTGCAGAGTATGGCTACACCTTC
TRBJ1-4 | TRBV4-3 | - | CASSHDFTRGEKLFF | TGCGCCAGCAGCCACGACTTCACTCGGGGGGAAAAACTGTTTTTT
TRBJ1-3 | TRBV11-2 | - | CASSPSRQPGNTIYF | TGTGCCAGCAGTCCATCCCGACAGCCAGGAAACACCATATATTTT
TRBJ1-5 | TRBV4-2 | - | CASSLSGGSNQPQHF | TGTGCCAGCAGCCTCTCAGGAGGTAGCAATCAGCCCCAGCATTTT
TRBJ2-5 | TRBV7-9 | - | CASSPSYGVETQYF | TGTGCCAGCAGCCCCTCGTACGGGGTCGAGACCCAGTACTTC
TRBJ1-1 | TRBV28 | - | CASRGGWTSPALNTEAFF | TGTGCCAGCAGGGGCGGATGGACATCACCCGCGTTGAACACTGAAGCTTTCTTT